The 21 T cell receptor beta chains below all came from one sample that was sequenced in a study of patients and donors after allogeneic stem cell transplantation. TCRdb independently ran MiXCR on the RT-PCR reads; one entry per CDR3 protein. The table includes approximately 430,000 distinct CDR3 sequences, more than 15% detected once. Material: blood, either unsorted or a sorted T cell fraction (not recorded which). The receptors here all came from a human donor who was either an allogeneic HSCT recipient or a stem cell or donor lymphocyte infusion donor (not recorded which). It is not recorded whose cells these are; they may come from a transplant donor.

V is TRBV4-1 and J is TRBJ1-5, with D unresolved. The CDR3 runs to 13 residues. Germline CDR1 and CDR2: MGHRA and YSYEKL. V gave up 1 base and J gave up 5 bases, with 6 bases separating them. CDR3 in amino acids: CASSQVSYQPQHF. CDR3 DNA: TGCGCCAGCAGCCAAGTATCCTATCAGCCCCAGCATTTT.

This clonotype appeared a few times. The rearrangement uses TRBV7-9 and TRBJ2-1; 10 bases map to TRBD2. Losses at the gene ends were 7 bases for V and 10 bases for J; bases not matched to a gene: 16. Germline V gene sequence: CDR1 SEHNR, CDR2 FQNEAQ (reference sequence). The CDR3 has 16 amino acids. The CDR3 region has the DNA TGTGCCAGCATTCGAGCGGGAGGGACGGCTATGAACGAGCAGTTCTTC. This sequence encodes CASIRAGGTAMNEQFF.

There are many counts of this clonotype. The chain couples TRBV12-3 or TRBV12-4 to TRBJ1-2; 7 nucleotides line up with TRBD1. Losses at the gene ends were 7 bases for V and 6 bases for J; bases not matched to a gene: 5. CDR3 size: 12 residues. CDR3 amino acids: CASTLTGDGYTF. CDR3 coding DNA: TGTGCCAGCACCCTAACAGGGGATGGCTACACCTTC.

This clonotype was seen only a few times. The rearrangement links TRBV6-1 to TRBJ2-2, with D possibly called TRBD1 or TRBD2 (7 bases each). Per germline, CDR1 MNHNS and CDR2 SASEGT. The CDR3 is 14 amino acids. Trimming took 6 bases from V and 5 from J, leaving 13 bases between them. This chain's CDR3 is CASRAGGGTGELFF. Here the CDR3 DNA reads TGTGCCAGCAGGGCAGGGGGAGGGACCGGGGAGCTGTTTTTT.

This clonotype showed up just a few times. This chain links TRBV7-2 with TRBJ1-5; D uncertain. Germline V lookup: CDR1 SGHTA, CDR2 FQGNSA. V lost 2 bases and J 5 bases, leaving 7 bases between the germline ends. The CDR3 consists of 13 residues. This CDR3 is CASSLISHQPQHF. The CDR3 DNA follows: TGTGCCAGCAGCTTAATATCTCATCAGCCCCAGCATTTT.

The CDR3: CASSFSIDSVDSGANVLTF. The CDR3 bases are TGTGCCAGCAGTTTTTCCATCGACAGCGTAGACTCTGGGGCCAACGTCCTGACTTTC. This chain uses TRBV12-3 or TRBV12-4 with TRBJ2-6; tentative D call: TRBD1 (5 bases). The CDR3 has 19 residues. V lost 3 bases and J lost 0, with 18 bases in between.

The chain links TRBV7-8 to TRBJ2-4; D is unresolved. The CDR3 contains 14 residues. Germline CDR1 reads SGHVS; CDR2 reads FQNEAQ. With 5 bases removed from V and 0 bases from J, the gap between germline ends came to 8 bases. The CDR3 sequence: CASSRLQAKNIQYF. The CDR3 nucleotides read TGTGCCAGCAGCCGGCTGCAAGCCAAAAACATTCAGTACTTC.

This clonotype was observed a handful of times. The CDR3 sequence: CASPGRLYGYTF. DNA of the CDR3: TGTGCCTCTCCGGGACGCCTCTATGGCTACACCTTC. This chain links TRBV30 with TRBJ1-2, with D possibly TRBD1 on 5 matching bases. Germline V CDR1 and CDR2: GTSNPN, SVGIG (reference sequence). This CDR3 is 12 amino acids long. The V gene lost 7 bases and the J gene lost 4 bases, with 13 bases spanning the gap.

V is TRBV7-6 and J is TRBJ1-4, with D possibly matching TRBD1 (5 bases). The CDR3 has 16 amino acids. From germline, CDR1 is SGHVS and CDR2 FNYEAQ. V lost 5 bases and J 5 bases, leaving 18 bases between the germline ends. The DNA for the CDR3 is TGTGCCAGCAGCCCCAATCCCCAGGGTTGGAATGAAAAACTGTTTTTT. This sequence encodes CASSPNPQGWNEKLFF.

The chain is built from TRBV11-3 and TRBJ2-5; tentatively, D is TRBD2 (6 bases). The V gene lost 1 base and the J gene lost 1 base, with 10 bases spanning the gap. This CDR3 region has 15 residues. CDR1 is SGHNT and CDR2 is YENEEA in the germline V gene. The CDR3 DNA sequence: TGTGCCAGCAGCTTAGGGCGGGATCCCCAAGAGACCCAGTACTTC. It codes for CASSLGRDPQETQYF.

The chain couples TRBV6-1 to TRBJ1-2; 8 bases align to TRBD1. The J segment lost 7 bases and the V segment lost 6 bases, leaving 7 bases of the junction unmatched. The germline gives CDR1 MNHNS, CDR2 SASEGT. The CDR3 has 13 residues. CDR3 sequence: CASRSGQGSGYTF. The CDR3 DNA reads as TGTGCCAGCAGATCCGGACAGGGATCTGGCTACACCTTC.

This clonotype was counted only a few times. The rearrangement joins TRBV19 to TRBJ2-7; D not certain. Germline V lookup: CDR1 LNHDA, CDR2 SQIVND (reference sequence). This CDR3 is built from 15 residues. Deletions cut 6 bases from V and 0 bases from J, with 15 bases between. CDR3 sequence (DNA): TGTGCCAGTAGCCCCGGGCAGCACACCTCCTACGAGCAGTACTTC. Protein product: CASSPGQHTSYEQYF.

The V gene is TRBV29-1, the J gene TRBJ2-7; tentative D call: TRBD2 (5 bases). The germline CDR1 and CDR2 sequences are SQVTM and ANQGSEA. The V end was cut by 5 bases, the J end by 4 bases, with 12 bases between. The CDR3 is 12 amino acids. The CDR3 loop reads CSVQREGYEQYF. The CDR3, as DNA: TGCAGCGTTCAGAGGGAAGGGTACGAGCAGTACTTC.

In this sample, this clonotype turned up a few times. This chain uses TRBV5-1 with TRBJ1-1; possible D gene TRBD1, 5 bases. CDR3 length: 13 residues. Trimming removed 0 bases at V and 4 bases at J, with 7 bases between. The V gene's germline CDR1 is SGHRS and CDR2 YFSETQ. The CDR3 DNA is TGCGCCAGCAGCTTGGTAGGGGCCACTGAAGCTTTCTTT. Its protein is CASSLVGATEAFF.

CDR3 protein: CASSPLLGGLRLAPYNEQFF. The CDR3 region has the DNA TGTGCCAGCTCACCACTGTTAGGGGGATTACGACTAGCTCCTTACAATGAGCAGTTCTTC. J is TRBJ2-1 and V is TRBV18; D possibly corresponds to TRBD2 (7 bases). Trimming removed 1 base at V and 4 bases at J, with 26 bases between. CDR1 is KGHSH and CDR2 is LQKENI in the germline V gene. This CDR3 comprises 20 residues.

The chain couples TRBV29-1 to TRBJ1-1; D is possibly TRBD1 (5 bases). The CDR3 loop spans 13 amino acids. From germline, CDR1 is SQVTM and CDR2 ANQGSEA. The CDR3 reads CRLAEGRPTEAFF. As DNA, the CDR3 is TGCAGACTTGCCGAGGGGAGGCCCACTGAAGCTTTCTTT.

The CDR3 spells CASSVPGLARGEQFF. The DNA of the CDR3 is TGTGCCAGCAGCGTGCCGGGACTAGCGCGAGGGGAGCAGTTCTTC. The V call is TRBV12-3 or TRBV12-4, the J call TRBJ2-1; 10 nucleotides line up with TRBD2. The CDR3 spans 15 residues. With 6 bases clipped from V and 10 bases from J, the junction kept 12 bases outside the gene matches.

This clonotype has ten or more counts. This CDR3 is CSALRGYGYTF. DNA of the CDR3: TGCAGCGCGTTGAGGGGCTATGGCTACACCTTC. J is TRBJ1-2 and V is TRBV29-1; D is perhaps TRBD1 (5 bases). Germline V CDR1 and CDR2: SQVTM, ANQGSEA. This CDR3 region has 11 residues. Trimming shortened V by 7 bases and J by 4 bases, and 10 bases separated the two germline ends.

V and J are TRBV7-9 and TRBJ2-7, with 7 bases lining up with TRBD1. The CDR3 runs to 12 residues. V shed 5 bases, J shed 5 bases, and the junction held 3 bases outside the gene matches. CDR1 is SEHNR, CDR2 FQNEAQ, per germline (reference sequence). CDR3 in amino acids: CASSEQGHEQYF. CDR3 coding DNA: TGTGCCAGCAGCGAACAGGGGCACGAGCAGTACTTC.

The chain carries TRBV7-9 and TRBJ2-1; tentative D call: TRBD2 (6 bases). CDR3 length equals 16 residues. Trimming left V 4 bases short and J 8 bases short, with 21 bases between. Germline loops: CDR1 SEHNR, CDR2 FQNEAQ (reference sequence). The CDR3 is CASSSTWGVLHYEQFF. CDR3 nucleotide sequence: TGTGCCAGCAGCTCCACCTGGGGGGTCCTACACTATGAGCAGTTCTTC.

The V gene is TRBV28, the J gene TRBJ2-1, with a tentative D call TRBD1 (6 bases). Germline lookup yields CDR1 MDHEN and CDR2 SYDVKM. The CDR3 consists of 15 residues. With 1 base removed from V and 2 bases from J, the gap between germline ends came to 9 bases. The CDR3: CASSLFRGAYNEQFF. The CDR3 nucleotides read TGTGCCAGCAGTTTATTCAGGGGTGCCTACAATGAGCAGTTCTTC.